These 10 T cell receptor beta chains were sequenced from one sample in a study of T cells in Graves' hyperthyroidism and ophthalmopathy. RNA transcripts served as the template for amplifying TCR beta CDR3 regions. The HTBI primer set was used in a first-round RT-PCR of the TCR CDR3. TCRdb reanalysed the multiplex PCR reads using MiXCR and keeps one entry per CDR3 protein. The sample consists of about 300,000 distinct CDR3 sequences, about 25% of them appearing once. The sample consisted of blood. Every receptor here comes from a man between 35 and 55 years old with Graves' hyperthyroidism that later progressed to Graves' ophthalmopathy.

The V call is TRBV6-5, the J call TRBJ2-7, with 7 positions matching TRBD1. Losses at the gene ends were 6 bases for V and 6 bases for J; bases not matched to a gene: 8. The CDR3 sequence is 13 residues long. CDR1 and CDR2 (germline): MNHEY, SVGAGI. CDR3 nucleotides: TGTGCCAGCAGCTTAGGACAGGTCCGCGAGCAGTACTTC. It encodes CASSLGQVREQYF.

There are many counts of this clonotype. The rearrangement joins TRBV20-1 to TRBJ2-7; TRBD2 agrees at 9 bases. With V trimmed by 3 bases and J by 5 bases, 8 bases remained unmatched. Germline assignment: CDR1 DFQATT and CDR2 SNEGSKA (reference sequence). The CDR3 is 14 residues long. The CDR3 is CSARLAGLKHEQYF. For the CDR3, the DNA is TGCAGTGCTAGGCTAGCGGGATTAAAACACGAGCAGTACTTC.

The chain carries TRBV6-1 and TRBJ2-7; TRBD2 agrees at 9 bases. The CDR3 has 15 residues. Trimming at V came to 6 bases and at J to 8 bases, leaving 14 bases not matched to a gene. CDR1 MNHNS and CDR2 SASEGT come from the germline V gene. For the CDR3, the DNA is TGTGCCAGCAGGGAATCAGTAAGCGGGAGGTCCCAGCAGTACTTC. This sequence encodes CASRESVSGRSQQYF.

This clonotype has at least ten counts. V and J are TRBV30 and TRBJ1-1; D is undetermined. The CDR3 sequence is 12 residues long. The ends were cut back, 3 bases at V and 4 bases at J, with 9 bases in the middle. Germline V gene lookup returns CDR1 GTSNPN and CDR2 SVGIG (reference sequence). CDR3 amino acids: CAWSLYRTEAFF. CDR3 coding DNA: TGTGCCTGGAGCCTTTATCGCACTGAAGCTTTCTTT.

The chain's CDR3 is CASHRLNTEAFF. The CDR3 DNA reads as TGTGCCAGCCACAGGCTGAACACTGAAGCTTTCTTT. V and J are TRBV12-3 or TRBV12-4 and TRBJ1-1; D may be TRBD1 (5 bases). The V end was cut by 8 bases, the J end by 0 bases, with 7 bases between. This CDR3 is 12 amino acids long.

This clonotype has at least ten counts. CDR3: CASSPGTTGANVLTF. DNA for the CDR3: TGTGCCAGCAGTCCGGGGACAACCGGGGCCAACGTCCTGACTTTC. The chain joins TRBV6-1 to TRBJ2-6; D possibly corresponds to TRBD1 (6 bases). This CDR3 has 15 amino acids. Trimming left V 5 bases short and J 4 bases short, with 12 bases between. The germline V gene has CDR1 MNHNS and CDR2 SASEGT.

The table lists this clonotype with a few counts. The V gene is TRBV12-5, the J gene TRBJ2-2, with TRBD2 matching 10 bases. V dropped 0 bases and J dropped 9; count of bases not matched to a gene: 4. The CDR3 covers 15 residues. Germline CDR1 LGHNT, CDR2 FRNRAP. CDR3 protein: CASGLVPSGSRELFF. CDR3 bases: TGTGCTAGTGGTTTGGTACCTAGCGGGAGCCGGGAGCTGTTTTTT.

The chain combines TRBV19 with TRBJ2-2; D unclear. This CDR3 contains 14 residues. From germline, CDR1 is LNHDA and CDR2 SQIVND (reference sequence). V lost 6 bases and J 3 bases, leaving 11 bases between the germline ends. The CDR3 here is CASRSTPDTGELFF. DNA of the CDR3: TGTGCCAGTAGGTCCACCCCCGACACCGGGGAGCTGTTTTTT.

CDR3 nucleotides: TGCGCCAGCAGTCGGACAGGGGACCCCAGCTCCTACGAGCAGTACTTC. Protein product: CASSRTGDPSSYEQYF. V gene TRBV5-1 combines with J gene TRBJ2-7, with 9 bases fitting TRBD1. Germline CDR1 and CDR2: SGHRS and YFSETQ. Germline trimming cut 5 bases from V and 0 bases from J; bases unmatched to any gene: 9. The CDR3 runs to 16 residues.

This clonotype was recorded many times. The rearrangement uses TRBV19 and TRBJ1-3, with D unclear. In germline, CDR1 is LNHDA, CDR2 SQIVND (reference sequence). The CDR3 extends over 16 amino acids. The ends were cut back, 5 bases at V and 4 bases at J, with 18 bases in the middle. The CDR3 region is CASSFGRVVGGNTIYF. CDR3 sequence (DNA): TGTGCCAGTAGTTTTGGACGGGTTGTCGGAGGAAACACCATATATTTT.